Below, 10 T cell receptor beta chains from the same sample are listed, as sequenced in a study of PD-1 blockade in classical Hodgkin lymphoma. The repertoire was sequenced with immunoSEQ multiplex PCR; TCRdb's copy has only in-frame clones and lacks some. Of roughly 68,000 clones listed, approximately 93% were seen once; the top ten hold around 2.5%. The time point: newly diagnosed, previously untreated cHL patient sample. The sequenced sample consisted of peripheral blood mononuclear cells (PBMCs). These receptors were taken from a human donor with classical Hodgkin lymphoma.

CDR3 coding DNA: TGTGCCACGAGACGAGGGCTGCAGGAAAAACTGTTTTTT. Translating gives CATRRGLQEKLFF. This chain links TRBV19 with TRBJ1-4; D is uncertain. Trimming left V 10 bases short and J 8 bases short, with 17 bases between. Germline V gene sequence: CDR1 LNHDA, CDR2 SQIVND (reference sequence). The CDR3 loop spans 13 amino acids.

This chain's CDR3 is CASSQLGGDTEAFF. DNA of the CDR3: TGTGCCAGCAGCCAATTGGGGGGGGACACTGAAGCTTTCTTT. The chain links TRBV16 to TRBJ1-1, with a weak D call TRBD1 (5 bases). Germline V lookup: CDR1 KGHSY, CDR2 FQNENV. The CDR3 covers 14 residues. The V end lost 1 base, the J end lost 3 bases, and 9 bases lay between the germline ends.

J is TRBJ2-7 and V is TRBV7-9; 8 nucleotides agree with TRBD1. The CDR3 covers 12 residues. V shed 8 bases and J 5 bases; nucleotides not matched to a gene: 5. CDR1 SEHNR and CDR2 FQNEAQ come from the germline V gene (reference sequence). The CDR3 is CASHGQGDEQYF. DNA for the CDR3: TGTGCCAGCCATGGACAGGGCGACGAGCAGTACTTC.

The chain uses TRBV13 and TRBJ1-2; tentatively, D is TRBD1 (5 bases). Trimming pared 8 bases from V and 1 base from J, leaving 20 bases between. In germline, CDR1 is PRHDT, CDR2 FYEKMQ (reference sequence). CDR3 length equals 16 residues. The CDR3 spells CASRGTETHLNYGYTF. CDR3 in DNA: TGTGCCAGCCGGGGGACCGAAACACATCTTAACTATGGCTACACCTTC.

This clone is a singleton in its sample. The chain combines TRBV5-6 with TRBJ1-2; a possible D gene is TRBD1 (5 bases). V gave up 0 bases and J gave up 0 bases, with 12 bases separating them. Germline V gene data show CDR1 as SGHDT and CDR2 as YYEEEE. The CDR3 consists of 16 residues. For the CDR3, the DNA is TGTGCCAGCAGCTTGGGACAGAGGGCATCTAACTATGGCTACACCTTC. Its translation is CASSLGQRASNYGYTF.

The rearrangement uses TRBV27 and TRBJ1-1, with D hard to call. This CDR3 spans 13 amino acids. The V gene's germline CDR1 is MNHEY and CDR2 SMNVEV (reference sequence). Trimming shortened V by 4 bases and J by 0 bases, and 6 bases separated the two germline ends. In DNA form, the CDR3 reads TGTGCCAGCAGTTCGGAGGTGAACACTGAAGCTTTCTTT. The encoded protein is CASSSEVNTEAFF.

This clone was seen a handful of times. The chain couples TRBV10-1 to TRBJ2-7, with D perhaps matching TRBD2 (6 bases). CDR1 and CDR2 (germline): WNHNN, SYGVQD (reference sequence). The CDR3 has 12 amino acids. The ends were cut back, 4 bases at V and 6 bases at J, with 10 bases in the middle. This CDR3 reads CASSAGSREQYF. The CDR3 DNA reads TGCGCCAGCAGTGCCGGGAGCCGCGAGCAGTACTTC.

The chain employs TRBV28 and TRBJ2-7, with D tentatively TRBD2 (5 bases). Trimming left V 3 bases short and J 2 bases short, with 23 bases between. The CDR3 consists of 18 residues. Per the germline V gene, CDR1 is MDHEN and CDR2 is SYDVKM. The CDR3 loop reads CASSFLWHIGKVAYEQYF. DNA for the CDR3: TGTGCCAGCAGTTTTTTATGGCATATCGGGAAAGTAGCCTACGAGCAGTACTTC.

The V call is TRBV28, the J call TRBJ1-5; the D is unclear. V gave up 9 bases and J gave up 4 bases, with 1 base separating them. The germline V gene has CDR1 MDHEN and CDR2 SYDVKM. This CDR3 spans 9 amino acids. The CDR3 DNA follows: TGTGCCAGTAATCAGCCCCAGCATTTT. Its translation is CASNQPQHF.

DNA of the CDR3: TGTGCCAGCAGTAGTATATGGGGGAGCAATCAGCCCCAGCATTTT. Translation gives CASSSIWGSNQPQHF. The rearrangement uses TRBV5-5 and TRBJ1-5, with D possibly being TRBD1 (5 bases). The CDR3 consists of 15 residues. V was shortened by 5 bases and J by 1 base, with 13 bases between the two germline ends. The V gene's germline CDR1 is SGHKS and CDR2 YYEKEE (reference sequence).